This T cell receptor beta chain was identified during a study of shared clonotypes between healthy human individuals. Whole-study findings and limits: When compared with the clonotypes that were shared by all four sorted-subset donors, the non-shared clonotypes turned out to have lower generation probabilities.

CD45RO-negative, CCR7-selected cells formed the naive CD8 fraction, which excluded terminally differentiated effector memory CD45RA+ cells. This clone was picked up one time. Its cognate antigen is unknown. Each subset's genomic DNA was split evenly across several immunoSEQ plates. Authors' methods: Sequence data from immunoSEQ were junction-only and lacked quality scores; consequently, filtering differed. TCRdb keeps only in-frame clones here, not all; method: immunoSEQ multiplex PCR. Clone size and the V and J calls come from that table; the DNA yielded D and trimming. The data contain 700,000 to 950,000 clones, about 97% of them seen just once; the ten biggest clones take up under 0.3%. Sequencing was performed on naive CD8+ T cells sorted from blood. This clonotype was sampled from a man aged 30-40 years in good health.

CDR3 DNA sequence: TGTGCCAGCAGTTACGCTACCTCCTACGAGCAGTACTTC. As protein: CASSYATSYEQYF. V is TRBV6-6 and J is TRBJ2-7; D unresolved. The CDR3 runs 13 residues. Trimming shortened V by 2 bases and J by 0 bases, and 5 bases separated the two germline ends. Germline CDR1 MNHNY, CDR2 SVGAGI (reference sequence).